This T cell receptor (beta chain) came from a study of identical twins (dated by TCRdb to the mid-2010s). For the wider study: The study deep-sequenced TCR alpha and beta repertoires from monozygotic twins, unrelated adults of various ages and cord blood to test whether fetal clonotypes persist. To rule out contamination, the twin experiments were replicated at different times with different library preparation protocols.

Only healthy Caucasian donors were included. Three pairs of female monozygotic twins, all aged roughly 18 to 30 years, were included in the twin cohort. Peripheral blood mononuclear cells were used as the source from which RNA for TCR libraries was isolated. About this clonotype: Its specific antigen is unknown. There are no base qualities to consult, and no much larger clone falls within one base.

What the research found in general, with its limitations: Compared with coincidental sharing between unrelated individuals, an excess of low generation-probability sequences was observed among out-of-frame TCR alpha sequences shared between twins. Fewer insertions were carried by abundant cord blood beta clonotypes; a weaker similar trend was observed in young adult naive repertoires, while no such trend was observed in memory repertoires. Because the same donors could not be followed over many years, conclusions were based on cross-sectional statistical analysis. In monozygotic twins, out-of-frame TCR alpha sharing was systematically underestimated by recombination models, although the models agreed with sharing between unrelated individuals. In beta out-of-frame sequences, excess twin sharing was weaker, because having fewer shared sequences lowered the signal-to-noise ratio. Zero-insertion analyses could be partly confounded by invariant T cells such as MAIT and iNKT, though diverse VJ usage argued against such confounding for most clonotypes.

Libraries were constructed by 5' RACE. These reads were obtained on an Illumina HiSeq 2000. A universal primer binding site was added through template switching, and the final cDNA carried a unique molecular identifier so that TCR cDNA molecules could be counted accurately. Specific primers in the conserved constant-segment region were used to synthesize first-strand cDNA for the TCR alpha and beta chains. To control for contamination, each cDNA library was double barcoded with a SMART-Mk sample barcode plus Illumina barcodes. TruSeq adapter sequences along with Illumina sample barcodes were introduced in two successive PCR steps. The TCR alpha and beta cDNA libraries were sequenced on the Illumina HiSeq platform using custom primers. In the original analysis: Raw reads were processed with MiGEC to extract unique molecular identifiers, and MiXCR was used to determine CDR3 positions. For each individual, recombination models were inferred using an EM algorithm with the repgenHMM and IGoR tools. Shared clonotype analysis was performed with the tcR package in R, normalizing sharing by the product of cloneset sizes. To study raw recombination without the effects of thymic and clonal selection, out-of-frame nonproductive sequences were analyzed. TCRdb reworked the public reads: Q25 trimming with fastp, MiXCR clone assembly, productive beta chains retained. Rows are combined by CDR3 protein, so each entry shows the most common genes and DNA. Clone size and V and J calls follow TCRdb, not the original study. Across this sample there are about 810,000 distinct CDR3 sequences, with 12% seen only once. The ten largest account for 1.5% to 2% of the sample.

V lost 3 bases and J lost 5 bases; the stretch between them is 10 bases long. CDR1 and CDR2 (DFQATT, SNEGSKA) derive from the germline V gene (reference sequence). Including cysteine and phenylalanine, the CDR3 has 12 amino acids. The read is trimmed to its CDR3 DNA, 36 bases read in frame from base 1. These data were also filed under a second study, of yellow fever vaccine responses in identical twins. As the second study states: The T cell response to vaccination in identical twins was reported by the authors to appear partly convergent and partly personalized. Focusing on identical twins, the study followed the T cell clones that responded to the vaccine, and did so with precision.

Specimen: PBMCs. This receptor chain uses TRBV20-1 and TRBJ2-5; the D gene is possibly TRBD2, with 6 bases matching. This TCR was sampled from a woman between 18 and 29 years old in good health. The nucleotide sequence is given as TGCAGTGCTAGTTCTAGCGTGGAGACCCAGTACTTC. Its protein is CSASSSVETQYF.